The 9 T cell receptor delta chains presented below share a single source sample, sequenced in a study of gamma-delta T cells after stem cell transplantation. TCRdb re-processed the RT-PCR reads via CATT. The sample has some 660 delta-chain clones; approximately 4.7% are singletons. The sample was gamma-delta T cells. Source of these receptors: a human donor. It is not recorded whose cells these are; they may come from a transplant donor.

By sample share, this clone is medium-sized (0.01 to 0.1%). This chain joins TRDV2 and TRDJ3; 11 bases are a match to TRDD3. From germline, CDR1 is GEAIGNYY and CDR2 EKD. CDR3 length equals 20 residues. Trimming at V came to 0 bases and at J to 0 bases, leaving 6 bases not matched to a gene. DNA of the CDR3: TGTGCCTGTGACACCGTCGGTACTGGGGGATACTCCTGGGACACCCGACAGATGTTTTTC. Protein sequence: CACDTVGTGGYSWDTRQMFF.

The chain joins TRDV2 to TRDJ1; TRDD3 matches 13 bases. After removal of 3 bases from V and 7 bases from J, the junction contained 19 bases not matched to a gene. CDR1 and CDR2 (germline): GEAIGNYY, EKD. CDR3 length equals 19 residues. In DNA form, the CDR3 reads TGTGCCTGTGACCGACTTTTACTGGGGGATACGCGTCTGAGAAGTAAACTCATCTTT. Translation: CACDRLLLGDTRLRSKLIF.

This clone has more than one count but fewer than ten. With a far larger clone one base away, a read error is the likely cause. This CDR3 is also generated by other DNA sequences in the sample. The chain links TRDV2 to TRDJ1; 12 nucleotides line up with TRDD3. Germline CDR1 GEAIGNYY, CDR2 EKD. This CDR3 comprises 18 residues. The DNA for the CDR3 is TGTGCCTGTGACCTCGTGCTGGGGGATACGCTATCCACCGATAAACTAATCTTT. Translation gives CACDLVLGDTLSTDKLIF.

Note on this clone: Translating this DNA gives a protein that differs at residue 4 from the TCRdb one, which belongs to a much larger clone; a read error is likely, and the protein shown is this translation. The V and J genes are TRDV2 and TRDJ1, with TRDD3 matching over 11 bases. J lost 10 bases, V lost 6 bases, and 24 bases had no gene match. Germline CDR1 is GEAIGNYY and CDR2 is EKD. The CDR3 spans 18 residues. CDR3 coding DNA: TGTGCCTGTAACCGACTTTTACTGGGGGATAGCCCTAGGAAGAGACTCATCTTT. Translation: CACNRLLLGDSPRKRLIF.

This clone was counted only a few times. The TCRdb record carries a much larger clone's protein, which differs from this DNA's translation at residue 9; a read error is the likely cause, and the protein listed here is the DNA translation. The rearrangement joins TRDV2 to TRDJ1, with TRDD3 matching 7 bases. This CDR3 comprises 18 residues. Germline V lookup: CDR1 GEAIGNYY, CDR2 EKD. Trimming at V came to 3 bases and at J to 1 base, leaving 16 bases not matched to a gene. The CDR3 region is CACDLVLGGTLSTDKLIF. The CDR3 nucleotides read TGTGCCTGTGACCTCGTGCTGGGGGGTACGCTATCCACCGATAAACTCATCTTT.

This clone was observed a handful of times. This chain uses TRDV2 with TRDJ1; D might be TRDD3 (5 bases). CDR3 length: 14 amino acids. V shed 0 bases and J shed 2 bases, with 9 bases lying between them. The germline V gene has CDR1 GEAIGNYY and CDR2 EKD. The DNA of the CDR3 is TGTGCCTGTGACACCGGGGAGAGGACCGATAAACTCATCTTT. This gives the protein CACDTGERTDKLIF.

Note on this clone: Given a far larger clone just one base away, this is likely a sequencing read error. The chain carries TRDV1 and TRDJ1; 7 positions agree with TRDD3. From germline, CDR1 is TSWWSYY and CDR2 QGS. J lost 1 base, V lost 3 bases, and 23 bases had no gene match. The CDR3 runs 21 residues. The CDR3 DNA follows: TGTGCTCTTGGGGATCCCCCGGGCCCTATTAACTGGGGTTGGTGCACCGATAAACTCATCTTT. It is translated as CALGDPPGPINWGWCTDKLIF.

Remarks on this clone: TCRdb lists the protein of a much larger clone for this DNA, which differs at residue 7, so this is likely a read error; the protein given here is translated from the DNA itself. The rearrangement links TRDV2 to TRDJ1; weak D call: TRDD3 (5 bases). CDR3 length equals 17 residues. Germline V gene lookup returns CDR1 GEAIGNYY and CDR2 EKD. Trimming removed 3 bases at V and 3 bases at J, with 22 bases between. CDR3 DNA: TGTGCCTGTGACGTTCTGGAGGATAAAAGAATTCCCGATAAACTCATCTTT. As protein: CACDVLEDKRIPDKLIF.

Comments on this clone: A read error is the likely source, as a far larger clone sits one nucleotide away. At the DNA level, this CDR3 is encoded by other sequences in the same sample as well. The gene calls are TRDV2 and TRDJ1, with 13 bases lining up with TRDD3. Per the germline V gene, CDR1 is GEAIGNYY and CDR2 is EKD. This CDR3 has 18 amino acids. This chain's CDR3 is CACDTLNWGIRGPDKLIF. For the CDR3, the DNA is TGTGCCTGCGACACGCTGAACTGGGGGATACGCGGTCCCGATAAACTCATCTTT.